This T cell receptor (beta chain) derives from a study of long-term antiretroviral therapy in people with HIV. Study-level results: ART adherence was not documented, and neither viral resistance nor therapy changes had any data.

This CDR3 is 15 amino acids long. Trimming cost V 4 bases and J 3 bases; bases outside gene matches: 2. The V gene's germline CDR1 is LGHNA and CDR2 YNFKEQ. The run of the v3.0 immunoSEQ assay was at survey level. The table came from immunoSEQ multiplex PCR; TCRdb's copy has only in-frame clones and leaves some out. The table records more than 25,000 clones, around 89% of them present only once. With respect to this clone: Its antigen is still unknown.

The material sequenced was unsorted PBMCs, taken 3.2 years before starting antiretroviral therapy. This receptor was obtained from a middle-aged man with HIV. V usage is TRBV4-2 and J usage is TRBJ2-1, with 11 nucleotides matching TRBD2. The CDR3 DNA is TGTGCCAGCAGCCGGGGACTAGCGGACTACAATGAGCAGTTCTTC. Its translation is CASSRGLADYNEQFF.